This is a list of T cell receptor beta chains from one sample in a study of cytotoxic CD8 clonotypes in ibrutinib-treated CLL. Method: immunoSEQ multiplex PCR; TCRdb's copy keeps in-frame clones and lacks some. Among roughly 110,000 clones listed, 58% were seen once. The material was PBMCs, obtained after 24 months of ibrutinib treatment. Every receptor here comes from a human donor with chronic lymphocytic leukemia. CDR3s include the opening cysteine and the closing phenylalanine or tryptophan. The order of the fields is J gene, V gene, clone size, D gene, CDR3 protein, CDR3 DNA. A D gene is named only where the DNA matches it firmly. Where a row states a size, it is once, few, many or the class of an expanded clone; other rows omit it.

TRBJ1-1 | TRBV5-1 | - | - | CASSYDRNTEAFF | TGCGCCAGCAGCTATGACAGGAACACTGAAGCTTTCTTT
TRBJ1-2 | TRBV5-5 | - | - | CASSLEVGRNYGYTF | TGTGCCAGCAGCTTGGAGGTCGGCAGAAACTATGGCTACACCTTC
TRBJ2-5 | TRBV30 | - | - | CAWEGRGHQETQYF | TGTGCCTGGGAGGGGAGAGGGCACCAAGAGACCCAGTACTTC
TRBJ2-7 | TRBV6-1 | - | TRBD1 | CASTPGDRAYEQYF | TGTGCCAGCACTCCAGGAGACAGGGCATACGAGCAGTACTTC
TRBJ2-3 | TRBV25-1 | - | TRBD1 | CASSGQGGTDTQYF | TGTGCCAGCAGTGGGCAGGGGGGCACAGATACGCAGTATTTT
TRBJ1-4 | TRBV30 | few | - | CAWTPHPTNEKLFF | TGTGCCTGGACGCCCCATCCAACTAATGAAAAACTGTTTTTT
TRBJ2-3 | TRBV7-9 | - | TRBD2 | CASQLAGINTQYF | TGTGCCAGTCAACTAGCGGGGATTAATACGCAGTATTTT
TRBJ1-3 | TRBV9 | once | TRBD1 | CASSPTGYGNTIYF | TGTGCCAGCAGCCCGACAGGGTATGGAAACACCATATATTTT
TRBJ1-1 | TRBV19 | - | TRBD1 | CASRFTGGGTEAFF | TGTGCCAGTAGATTTACAGGGGGGGGCACTGAAGCTTTCTTT
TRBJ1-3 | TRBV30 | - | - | CAWSVASSGNTIYF | TGTGCCTGGAGTGTCGCGAGCTCTGGAAACACCATATATTTT
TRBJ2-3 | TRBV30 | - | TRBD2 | CAWSVGGGTTDTQYF | TGTGCCTGGAGTGTAGGCGGGGGGACCACAGATACGCAGTATTTT
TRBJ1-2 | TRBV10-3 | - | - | CAISDVEASYGYTF | TGTGCCATCAGTGATGTGGAAGCGTCCTATGGCTACACCTTC
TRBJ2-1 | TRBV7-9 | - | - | CASSLQRTYYNEQFF | TGTGCCAGCAGCCTCCAGCGGACTTACTACAATGAGCAGTTCTTC
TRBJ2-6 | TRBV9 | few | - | CASSPPPYTGNSGANVLTF | TGTGCCAGCAGCCCGCCCCCGTACACGGGTAACTCTGGGGCCAACGTCCTGACTTTC
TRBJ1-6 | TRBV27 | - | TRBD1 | CASSGTGWDSPLHF | TGTGCCAGCAGTGGGACAGGATGGGATTCACCCCTCCACTTT
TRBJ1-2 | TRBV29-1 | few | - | CSVVLRYYTF | TGCAGCGTTGTCCTTCGTTACTACACCTTC
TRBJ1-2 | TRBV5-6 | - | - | CASSLGQDYGYTF | TGTGCCAGCAGCTTAGGGCAGGACTATGGCTACACCTTC